A selection of T cell receptor beta chains follows, all from one sample in a study of T cells in Graves' hyperthyroidism and ophthalmopathy. Via MiXCR, TCRdb re-called the multiplex PCR reads, giving one row per CDR3 protein. The sample has approximately 520,000 distinct CDR3 sequences, roughly a quarter seen once. The sequencing sample was made of blood. The receptors were sampled from a woman younger than 45 with Graves' ophthalmopathy. The CDR3 runs from the conserved cysteine through the conserved F or W. A D gene is named only where the DNA matches it firmly. The size entry is marked missing in some rows and otherwise reads once, few, many or a size class.

cdr3_nt: TGTGCCAGCTCACCGGACAGGGACTACGAGCAGTACTTC; cdr3_aa: CASSPDRDYEQYF; v_call: TRBV18; j_call: TRBJ2-7; clone_size: many; d_call: TRBD1
cdr3_nt: TGTGCCAGCAAACCGGGACACAGAGCCGAGCAGTACTTC; cdr3_aa: CASKPGHRAEQYF; v_call: TRBV12-3/TRBV12-4; j_call: TRBJ2-7; clone_size: .; d_call: .
cdr3_nt: TGTGCCAGTAGTCCCTATGCCATCCCATCAGGGCCTAACTACGAGCAGTACTTC; cdr3_aa: CASSPYAIPSGPNYEQYF; v_call: TRBV19; j_call: TRBJ2-7; clone_size: .; d_call: .
cdr3_nt: TGTGCCAGCAGCTCGGGGGGGACAGCGAACTATGGCTACACCTTC; cdr3_aa: CASSSGGTANYGYTF; v_call: TRBV7-2; j_call: TRBJ1-2; clone_size: .; d_call: TRBD1
cdr3_nt: TGTGCCAGCAGTTTAGCGAGACAGGGTTTAGCCAAAAACATTCAGTACTTC; cdr3_aa: CASSLARQGLAKNIQYF; v_call: TRBV28; j_call: TRBJ2-4; clone_size: few; d_call: TRBD1
cdr3_nt: TGTGCCAGCAGTTTTGGACGTCCCCGAGAGACCCAGTACTTC; cdr3_aa: CASSFGRPRETQYF; v_call: TRBV6-5; j_call: TRBJ2-5; clone_size: few; d_call: .
cdr3_nt: TGTGCCAGCAGCGTAGTTCCTGTGGGGACAGGGGCTGGCTACACCTTC; cdr3_aa: CASSVVPVGTGAGYTF; v_call: TRBV9; j_call: TRBJ1-2; clone_size: many; d_call: TRBD1
cdr3_nt: TGTGCCAGCAGTTACGGGCGGGGATCGGACACTGAAGCTTTCTTT; cdr3_aa: CASSYGRGSDTEAFF; v_call: TRBV6-5; j_call: TRBJ1-1; clone_size: once; d_call: .
cdr3_nt: TGTGCCAGCAGGGTACAGGGGGCAGGATCCAAAAACATTCAGTACTTC; cdr3_aa: CASRVQGAGSKNIQYF; v_call: TRBV28; j_call: TRBJ2-4; clone_size: .; d_call: TRBD1
cdr3_nt: TGTGCCAGCACTAGACAGGGCGGCACTGAAGCTTTCTTT; cdr3_aa: CASTRQGGTEAFF; v_call: TRBV6-1; j_call: TRBJ1-1; clone_size: many; d_call: TRBD1
cdr3_nt: TGTGCCAGTAGTATGGACGTCACCCTGAACACTGAAGCTTTCTTT; cdr3_aa: CASSMDVTLNTEAFF; v_call: TRBV19; j_call: TRBJ1-1; clone_size: .; d_call: .
cdr3_nt: TGTGCCAGCAGTTACTCGACCGCCGTGCCCGAGCAGTACTTC; cdr3_aa: CASSYSTAVPEQYF; v_call: TRBV6-5; j_call: TRBJ2-7; clone_size: .; d_call: .
cdr3_nt: TGTGCCAGCGGGACTAGACCAGAGACCCAGTACTTC; cdr3_aa: CASGTRPETQYF; v_call: TRBV28; j_call: TRBJ2-5; clone_size: many; d_call: TRBD2
cdr3_nt: TGTGCCAGCAGCCCAGAGGACAGCTCTGGAAACACCATATATTTT; cdr3_aa: CASSPEDSSGNTIYF; v_call: TRBV4-2; j_call: TRBJ1-3; clone_size: .; d_call: .
cdr3_nt: TGTGCCAGCAGGGGACAGAATTTCGGAAGGGACCCCGGGAACACTGAAGCTTTCTTT; cdr3_aa: CASRGQNFGRDPGNTEAFF; v_call: TRBV6-4; j_call: TRBJ1-1; clone_size: many; d_call: TRBD1
cdr3_nt: TGTGCCAGCAGCCCTAAGGATTCCATCAGCCCCCAGCATTTT; cdr3_aa: CASSPKDSISPQHF; v_call: TRBV6-1; j_call: TRBJ1-5; clone_size: many; d_call: .
cdr3_nt: TGCAGTGCGAGGGACAGAACCAAACCGGGGGCCAACGTCCTGACTTTC; cdr3_aa: CSARDRTKPGANVLTF; v_call: TRBV20-1; j_call: TRBJ2-6; clone_size: many; d_call: TRBD1
cdr3_nt: TGTGCCAGCAGTTACGACAGCTCGAACACTGAAGCTTTCTTT; cdr3_aa: CASSYDSSNTEAFF; v_call: TRBV6-5; j_call: TRBJ1-1; clone_size: many; d_call: .
cdr3_nt: TGCAGTGCTAGAGATGCAGGAGGGGGAAACACTGAAGCTTTCTTT; cdr3_aa: CSARDAGGGNTEAFF; v_call: TRBV20-1; j_call: TRBJ1-1; clone_size: many; d_call: .
cdr3_nt: TGTGCCAGCAGTTACTCGACAGGGTCGAATAATTCACCCCTCCACTTT; cdr3_aa: CASSYSTGSNNSPLHF; v_call: TRBV6-5; j_call: TRBJ1-6; clone_size: .; d_call: TRBD1
cdr3_nt: TGCAGCGTACACAGGGCAGAGACCCAGTACTTC; cdr3_aa: CSVHRAETQYF; v_call: TRBV29-1; j_call: TRBJ2-5; clone_size: .; d_call: .
cdr3_nt: TGTGCCAGCAGTTTAGCCCCCCACGAGCAGTACTTC; cdr3_aa: CASSLAPHEQYF; v_call: TRBV12-3/TRBV12-4; j_call: TRBJ2-7; clone_size: .; d_call: .
cdr3_nt: TGTGCCAGTAGTATGGGACAGGTTGATCAGCCCCAGCATTTT; cdr3_aa: CASSMGQVDQPQHF; v_call: TRBV19; j_call: TRBJ1-5; clone_size: many; d_call: TRBD1
cdr3_nt: TGTGCCAGCAGCCAAGCGACCGCCGCGTACGAGCAGTACTTC; cdr3_aa: CASSQATAAYEQYF; v_call: TRBV3-1; j_call: TRBJ2-7; clone_size: .; d_call: .
cdr3_nt: TGTGCCAGCGGGACAGGGCGGGGGACTGAAGCTTTCTTT; cdr3_aa: CASGTGRGTEAFF; v_call: TRBV6-1; j_call: TRBJ1-1; clone_size: few; d_call: TRBD1
cdr3_nt: TGTGCCATCAAGCCGGGACCCCAAGAGACCCAGTACTTC; cdr3_aa: CAIKPGPQETQYF; v_call: TRBV10-3; j_call: TRBJ2-5; clone_size: many; d_call: .
cdr3_nt: TGTGCCAGCAGCTCACCCCTCAATCAAGAGACCCAGTACTTC; cdr3_aa: CASSSPLNQETQYF; v_call: TRBV12-3/TRBV12-4; j_call: TRBJ2-5; clone_size: .; d_call: .
cdr3_nt: TGTGCCAGCAGCGGTCGTTGGGATCAAGAGACCCAGTACTTC; cdr3_aa: CASSGRWDQETQYF; v_call: TRBV3-1; j_call: TRBJ2-5; clone_size: many; d_call: .
cdr3_nt: TGTGCCAGTAGTAGACAGGGGGTTTATAGCAATCAGCCCCAGCATTTT; cdr3_aa: CASSRQGVYSNQPQHF; v_call: TRBV19; j_call: TRBJ1-5; clone_size: .; d_call: TRBD1
cdr3_nt: TGTGCCACCAGCAGAGAAGCGGGAGGCCCGACCTACGAGCAGTACTTC; cdr3_aa: CATSREAGGPTYEQYF; v_call: TRBV15; j_call: TRBJ2-7; clone_size: many; d_call: TRBD2
cdr3_nt: TGTGCCAGCAGTACTACTCGACAGGGTGGGCAAGAGACCCAGTACTTC; cdr3_aa: CASSTTRQGGQETQYF; v_call: TRBV6-5; j_call: TRBJ2-5; clone_size: .; d_call: TRBD1
cdr3_nt: TGTGCCAGTAGTATTTGGGGGAGCAGCAATCAGCCCCAGCATTTT; cdr3_aa: CASSIWGSSNQPQHF; v_call: TRBV19; j_call: TRBJ1-5; clone_size: .; d_call: .
cdr3_nt: TGTGCCAGCAGTTCTAACCTGGAGACCCAGTACTTC; cdr3_aa: CASSSNLETQYF; v_call: TRBV6-2/TRBV6-3; j_call: TRBJ2-5; clone_size: many; d_call: .
cdr3_nt: TGCGCCAGCAGCTTGGAACAGGGGGCGGCTGGGGCCTACGTCCTGACTTTC; cdr3_aa: CASSLEQGAAGAYVLTF; v_call: TRBV5-1; j_call: TRBJ2-6; clone_size: once; d_call: TRBD1
cdr3_nt: TGTGCCAGCAGTTGGGGGGGGCACACCGGGGAGCTGTTTTTT; cdr3_aa: CASSWGGHTGELFF; v_call: TRBV11-2; j_call: TRBJ2-2; clone_size: .; d_call: .
cdr3_nt: TGTGCCAGCAGCCAGCGGATCTATGGCTACACCTTC; cdr3_aa: CASSQRIYGYTF; v_call: TRBV13; j_call: TRBJ1-2; clone_size: many; d_call: .
cdr3_nt: TGCAGTGCTAGAGACTTACAGGGGGCCGAGGAGCAGTACTTC; cdr3_aa: CSARDLQGAEEQYF; v_call: TRBV20-1; j_call: TRBJ2-7; clone_size: many; d_call: TRBD1
cdr3_nt: TGTGCCAGTACCGCGGGGTACTTCAACACCGGGGAGCTGTTTTTT; cdr3_aa: CASTAGYFNTGELFF; v_call: TRBV19; j_call: TRBJ2-2; clone_size: many; d_call: .
cdr3_nt: TGCAGTGCAAGTCGGACTCATGGAAACAAAGCTTTCTTT; cdr3_aa: CSASRTHGNKAFF; v_call: TRBV20-1; j_call: TRBJ1-1; clone_size: .; d_call: .
cdr3_nt: TGTGCCAGCAGCTCCAGACCGGGACTACAAGAGACCCAGTACTTC; cdr3_aa: CASSSRPGLQETQYF; v_call: TRBV7-8; j_call: TRBJ2-5; clone_size: .; d_call: TRBD2
cdr3_nt: TGTGCCAGCAGTTTACACTCACGCCGCGAGACCCAGTACTTC; cdr3_aa: CASSLHSRRETQYF; v_call: TRBV28; j_call: TRBJ2-5; clone_size: many; d_call: .
cdr3_nt: TGCAGCGTTGGGGGACAGGGTGGTAATCAGCCCCAGCATTTT; cdr3_aa: CSVGGQGGNQPQHF; v_call: TRBV29-1; j_call: TRBJ1-5; clone_size: many; d_call: TRBD1
cdr3_nt: TGTGCCAGCAGTGTGGTGAGGGAGACCCAGTACTTC; cdr3_aa: CASSVVRETQYF; v_call: TRBV14; j_call: TRBJ2-5; clone_size: many; d_call: .
cdr3_nt: TGTGCCAGCAGTCCCACCCCAGTTTGGGACATTAGCGTCTACGAGCAGTACTTC; cdr3_aa: CASSPTPVWDISVYEQYF; v_call: TRBV12-3/TRBV12-4; j_call: TRBJ2-7; clone_size: many; d_call: .
cdr3_nt: TGTGCCAGCAGCGAAAGGGGGACTCACCATTCACCCCTCCACTTT; cdr3_aa: CASSERGTHHSPLHF; v_call: TRBV6-1; j_call: TRBJ1-6; clone_size: .; d_call: .
cdr3_nt: TGTGCCAGCAGTCTTGGACAGGGAGGGTCACCCCTCCACTTT; cdr3_aa: CASSLGQGGSPLHF; v_call: TRBV12-3/TRBV12-4; j_call: TRBJ1-6; clone_size: many; d_call: TRBD1
cdr3_nt: TGTGCCAGCAGTCTTGGGACAGCCGAGAACACTGAAGCTTTCTTT; cdr3_aa: CASSLGTAENTEAFF; v_call: TRBV27; j_call: TRBJ1-1; clone_size: many; d_call: TRBD1
cdr3_nt: TGCGCCAGCAGCCAGGCCGCACAGGGCCTTGGGGAGACCCAGTACTTC; cdr3_aa: CASSQAAQGLGETQYF; v_call: TRBV4-1; j_call: TRBJ2-5; clone_size: .; d_call: .
cdr3_nt: TGCGCCAGCAGCTTGGGGGCAACCTCGTCTAGCGATAAGTACTTC; cdr3_aa: CASSLGATSSSDKYF; v_call: TRBV5-1; j_call: TRBJ2-5; clone_size: .; d_call: .
cdr3_nt: TGTGCCAGCAGTGTGACTAGCGGGAGGGAAGGGTACGAGCAGTACTTC; cdr3_aa: CASSVTSGREGYEQYF; v_call: TRBV28; j_call: TRBJ2-7; clone_size: .; d_call: TRBD2
cdr3_nt: TGTGCCAGCAGTTACATACAAACTTCAAGGAACACTGAAGCTTTCTTT; cdr3_aa: CASSYIQTSRNTEAFF; v_call: TRBV6-5; j_call: TRBJ1-1; clone_size: many; d_call: .
cdr3_nt: TGTGCCAGCACATCAGGACTAGCGGGATTATACGAGCAGTACTTC; cdr3_aa: CASTSGLAGLYEQYF; v_call: TRBV7-2; j_call: TRBJ2-7; clone_size: few; d_call: TRBD2